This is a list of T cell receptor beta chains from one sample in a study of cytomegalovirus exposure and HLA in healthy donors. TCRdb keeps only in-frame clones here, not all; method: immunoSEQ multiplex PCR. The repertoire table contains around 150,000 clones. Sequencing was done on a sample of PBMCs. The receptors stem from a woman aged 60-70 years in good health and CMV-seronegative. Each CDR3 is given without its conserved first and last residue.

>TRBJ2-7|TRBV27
ASSPGHSGSYEQY
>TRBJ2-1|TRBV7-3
ASSLTFREGKGNEQF
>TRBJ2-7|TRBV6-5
ASSYSGSYEQY
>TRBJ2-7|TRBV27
ASSSRNSGAGSYEQY
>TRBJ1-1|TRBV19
ASNPTGGTEAF
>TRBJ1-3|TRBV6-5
ASSYSSGAGNTIY
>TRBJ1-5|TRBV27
ASSLRQGNQPQH
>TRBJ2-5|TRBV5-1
ASSLGLADGTQY
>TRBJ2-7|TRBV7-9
ASSTPGQGTYEQY
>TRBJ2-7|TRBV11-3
ASSLDSSYEQY
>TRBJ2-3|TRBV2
ASSQAGRTDTQY
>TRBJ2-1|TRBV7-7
ASSPPGSGYNEQF
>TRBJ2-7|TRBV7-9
ASSLGVAIYEQY
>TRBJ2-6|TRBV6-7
ASSYSREQSAGANVLT
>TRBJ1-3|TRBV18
ASSPLSVGLSGNTIY
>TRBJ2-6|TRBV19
ASSIPGLAETSGANVLT
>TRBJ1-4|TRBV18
ASSRDSPNRGLF
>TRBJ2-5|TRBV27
ASRPTAGGKETQY
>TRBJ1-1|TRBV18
ASLQGRNTEAF
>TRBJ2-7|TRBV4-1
ASSQGSQGTYEQY
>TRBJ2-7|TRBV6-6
ASSPGAYEQY
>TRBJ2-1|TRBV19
ASSIWDRGAGNEQF